The rows below give T cell receptor beta chains drawn from one sample of a study of blood T cell repertoires in COVID-19. Assay: immunoSEQ multiplex PCR; the TCRdb copy retains only in-frame clones and omits some. Among approximately 500,000 clones, about 89% were seen once, and the ten largest hold 7.8%. Input material: peripheral blood. The source is a woman in her forties or fifties with COVID-19, enrolled during active disease. Both conserved end residues are part of each CDR3. D genes are given only for firm matches. Clone size is not always given. Where it is, it says once, few, many or a class for expanded clones.

J: TRBJ1-4; V: TRBV4-1; length: 14; D: TRBD1; size: -; DNA: TGCGCCAGCAGCCAAGCAGGGGGTAATGAAAAACTGTTTTTT; CDR3: CASSQAGGNEKLFF
J: TRBJ1-2; V: TRBV25-1; length: 16; D: -; size: -; DNA: TGTGCCAGCAGTGACTACCGAGGGGGGGAGGCGTATGGCTACACCTTC; CDR3: CASSDYRGGEAYGYTF
J: TRBJ2-7; V: TRBV7-8; length: 14; D: -; size: -; DNA: TGTGCCAGCAGCTTAAGTGGACTAACCTACGAGCAGTACTTC; CDR3: CASSLSGLTYEQYF
J: TRBJ2-2; V: TRBV6-5; length: 15; D: TRBD1; size: -; DNA: TGTGCCAGCAGGTGGACAGGGGGCAAGACCGGGGAGCTGTTTTTT; CDR3: CASRWTGGKTGELFF
J: TRBJ1-1; V: TRBV5-1; length: 14; D: -; size: -; DNA: TGCGCCAGCAGCCTATTTAGTGGGAACACTGAAGCTTTCTTT; CDR3: CASSLFSGNTEAFF
J: TRBJ2-3; V: TRBV7-3; length: 15; D: TRBD2; size: -; DNA: TGTGCCAGCAGCCCCGGGGGGGCCAGCACAGATACGCAGTATTTT; CDR3: CASSPGGASTDTQYF
J: TRBJ2-7; V: TRBV23-1; length: 15; D: -; size: -; DNA: TGCGCCAGCAGTCTTCGACACCTGACCTCCTACGAGCAGTACTTC; CDR3: CASSLRHLTSYEQYF
J: TRBJ1-5; V: TRBV23-1; length: 17; D: TRBD1; size: -; DNA: TGCGCCAGCAGTCCTGTGGGACAGGCGGTACGTGGTCAGCCCCAACATTTT; CDR3: CASSPVGQAVRGQPQHF
J: TRBJ2-4; V: TRBV11-2; length: 14; D: -; size: -; DNA: TGTGCCAGCAGCTTAGATCCACGGCGGGACATTCAGTACTTC; CDR3: CASSLDPRRDIQYF
J: TRBJ2-7; V: TRBV2; length: 13; D: -; size: -; DNA: TGTGCCAGCAGTGTTGGCAGGGGCTACGAGCAGTACTTC; CDR3: CASSVGRGYEQYF
J: TRBJ1-1; V: TRBV19; length: 13; D: -; size: -; DNA: TGTGCCAGTGCTCTCTTGGGGAGCACTGAAGCTTTCTTT; CDR3: CASALLGSTEAFF
J: TRBJ2-1; V: TRBV7-2; length: 17; D: -; size: -; DNA: TGTGCCAGCAGCTTAGATAGCCCCGTCGGCTCCTACAATGAGCAGTTCTTC; CDR3: CASSLDSPVGSYNEQFF
J: TRBJ2-3; V: TRBV5-5; length: 14; D: TRBD2; size: -; DNA: TGTGCCAGCTTGGCGGGGGGGCTACGGGATACGCAGTATTTT; CDR3: CASLAGGLRDTQYF
J: TRBJ2-7; V: TRBV5-4; length: 13; D: TRBD1; size: -; DNA: TGTGCCAGCAGCGGGCAGGGGGAATACGAGCAGTACTTC; CDR3: CASSGQGEYEQYF
J: TRBJ1-1; V: TRBV6-5; length: 13; D: TRBD1; size: -; DNA: TGTGCCAGCAACAGGGGCAGGAACACTGAAGCTTTCTTT; CDR3: CASNRGRNTEAFF
J: TRBJ2-1; V: TRBV24-1; length: 13; D: TRBD2; size: -; DNA: TGTGCCACCAGTGAAGCGGGGGGGAATGAGCAGTTCTTC; CDR3: CATSEAGGNEQFF
J: TRBJ2-3; V: TRBV7-3; length: 13; D: TRBD2; size: -; DNA: TGTGCCAGCGGTGGCGGGGGGCCAGATACGCAGTATTTT; CDR3: CASGGGGPDTQYF
J: TRBJ2-7; V: TRBV2; length: 13; D: -; size: once; DNA: TGTGCCAGCAGTGAGGGCAGGAACTACGAGCAGTACTTC; CDR3: CASSEGRNYEQYF
J: TRBJ2-6; V: TRBV7-8; length: 19; D: -; size: -; DNA: TGTGCCAGCAGCTTAGCGTTTGGGCAGCTCGCCTCTGGGGCCAACGTCCTGACTTTC; CDR3: CASSLAFGQLASGANVLTF
J: TRBJ2-3; V: TRBV2; length: 12; D: -; size: -; DNA: TGTGCCAGCAGTTCCCTCACAGATACGCAGTATTTT; CDR3: CASSSLTDTQYF
J: TRBJ2-1; V: TRBV13; length: 15; D: TRBD2; size: -; DNA: TGTGCCAGCAGCTCAAGCGGGGGCGAGTACAATGAGCAGTTCTTC; CDR3: CASSSSGGEYNEQFF
J: TRBJ1-2; V: TRBV29-1; length: 12; D: -; size: -; DNA: TGCAGCGTTGGAGGCAGCGACTATGGCTACACCTTC; CDR3: CSVGGSDYGYTF
J: TRBJ2-5; V: TRBV19; length: 14; D: TRBD2; size: -; DNA: TGTGCCAGTAGTCCGGGGGGGGCCGTGGAGACCCAGTACTTC; CDR3: CASSPGGAVETQYF
J: TRBJ1-1; V: TRBV10-3; length: 17; D: -; size: few; DNA: TGTGCCATCAGTGAGCGGCAGGGCGGGGGGATGAACACTGAAGCTTTCTTT; CDR3: CAISERQGGGMNTEAFF
J: TRBJ2-3; V: TRBV27; length: 12; D: -; size: -; DNA: TGTGCCAGTCGCAGGGGGGCAGATACGCAGTATTTT; CDR3: CASRRGADTQYF
J: TRBJ2-1; V: TRBV28; length: 15; D: TRBD2; size: -; DNA: TGTGCCAGCAGTTTCGGGGGGGCCTCCTACAATGAGCAGTTCTTC; CDR3: CASSFGGASYNEQFF
J: TRBJ1-2; V: TRBV12-3/TRBV12-4; length: 12; D: -; size: -; DNA: TGTGCCAGCAGTTTCGCAGGGGCCGGCTACACCTTC; CDR3: CASSFAGAGYTF
J: TRBJ1-1; V: TRBV7-9; length: 12; D: -; size: -; DNA: TGTGCCAGCAGCTTACGAGCCTATGAAGCTTTCTTT; CDR3: CASSLRAYEAFF
J: TRBJ1-4; V: TRBV28; length: 17; D: TRBD1; size: -; DNA: TGTGCCAGCAGTTTAGGGACAGCCTTTACAACTAATGAAAAACTGTTTTTT; CDR3: CASSLGTAFTTNEKLFF
J: TRBJ1-2; V: TRBV30; length: 14; D: -; size: -; DNA: TGTGCCTGGAGTGCGGGACTCAAAGGCCATGGCTACACCTTC; CDR3: CAWSAGLKGHGYTF
J: TRBJ1-2; V: TRBV13; length: 14; D: -; size: -; DNA: TGTGCCAGCAGCTTGGGGGGTGCCTTCTATGGCTACACCTTC; CDR3: CASSLGGAFYGYTF
J: TRBJ2-7; V: TRBV2; length: 14; D: TRBD1; size: -; DNA: TGTGCCAGCAGTATGGGGCCACAGGGGAGCGAGCAGTACTTC; CDR3: CASSMGPQGSEQYF
J: TRBJ1-1; V: TRBV24-1; length: 16; D: TRBD1; size: -; DNA: TGTGCCACCAGTGATTCTAGTTTGACAGGGGGGACTGAAGCTTTCTTT; CDR3: CATSDSSLTGGTEAFF
J: TRBJ2-1; V: TRBV5-1; length: 16; D: -; size: -; DNA: TGCGCCAGCAGCTTGACCAGGGGCGACTCCTACAATGAGCAGTTCTTC; CDR3: CASSLTRGDSYNEQFF
J: TRBJ2-7; V: TRBV25-1; length: 16; D: TRBD1; size: -; DNA: TGTGCCAGCAGTGAATTTTCGCGGACAGGAACCTACGAGCAGTACTTC; CDR3: CASSEFSRTGTYEQYF
J: TRBJ1-2; V: TRBV5-6; length: 12; D: -; size: -; DNA: TGTGCCAGCAGCTCCACAGGGTATGGCTACACCTTC; CDR3: CASSSTGYGYTF
J: TRBJ1-4; V: TRBV28; length: 12; D: -; size: -; DNA: TGTGCCAGCAGGTTGGGGGGTGAAAAACTGTTTTTT; CDR3: CASRLGGEKLFF
J: TRBJ2-3; V: TRBV5-4; length: 16; D: TRBD1; size: many; DNA: TGTGCCAGCAGCACCCGTAAGACAGGGGGCACAGATACGCAGTATTTT; CDR3: CASSTRKTGGTDTQYF
J: TRBJ2-1; V: TRBV13; length: 16; D: TRBD1; size: -; DNA: TGTGCCAGCACCATAGGGGGGACAGGCTCCTACAATGAGCAGTTCTTC; CDR3: CASTIGGTGSYNEQFF
J: TRBJ1-5; V: TRBV5-1; length: 15; D: TRBD1; size: -; DNA: TGCGCCAGCAGCTTGACAGGGGACTCCAATCAGCCCCAGCATTTT; CDR3: CASSLTGDSNQPQHF
J: TRBJ2-4; V: TRBV19; length: 19; D: TRBD2; size: -; DNA: TGTGCCAGTAGTCGATCCGGGACTAGCGGGGGCGGGGCCAAAAACATTCAGTACTTC; CDR3: CASSRSGTSGGGAKNIQYF
J: TRBJ1-1; V: TRBV7-3; length: 13; D: -; size: -; DNA: TGTGCCAGCAGCCCTACGGGGGGCAATGGAGCTTTCTTT; CDR3: CASSPTGGNGAFF
J: TRBJ2-7; V: TRBV2; length: 12; D: TRBD1; size: -; DNA: TGTGCCAGCAGTGTGACAGGGACCGAGCAGTACTTC; CDR3: CASSVTGTEQYF
J: TRBJ2-7; V: TRBV6-5; length: 12; D: -; size: -; DNA: TGTGCCAGCAGAACGGTGGTCGGTCGGCAGTACTTC; CDR3: CASRTVVGRQYF
J: TRBJ2-2; V: TRBV19; length: 14; D: -; size: -; DNA: TGTGCCAGTAGTCAGGGGCCGAACACCGGGGAGCTGTTTTTT; CDR3: CASSQGPNTGELFF
J: TRBJ2-1; V: TRBV5-4; length: 16; D: -; size: -; DNA: TGTGCCAGCAGCCCCGGGAGTAACAGGAAACACAATGAGCAGTTCTTC; CDR3: CASSPGSNRKHNEQFF
J: TRBJ1-2; V: TRBV29-1; length: 13; D: -; size: -; DNA: TGCAGCGCCCTCATGGGGGGAGCTCATGGCTACACCTTC; CDR3: CSALMGGAHGYTF
J: TRBJ2-2; V: TRBV5-1; length: 16; D: TRBD1; size: -; DNA: TGCGCCAGCAGCTTTTATCCAGGGGGCAACACCGGGGAGCTGTTTTTT; CDR3: CASSFYPGGNTGELFF
J: TRBJ1-6; V: TRBV27; length: 15; D: -; size: -; DNA: TGTGCCTCCCGCGGGGTGAGCTCCTATAATTCACCCCTCCACTTT; CDR3: CASRGVSSYNSPLHF
J: TRBJ2-1; V: TRBV5-4; length: 16; D: TRBD2; size: -; DNA: TGTGCCAGCAGCTTGGCCGTTAGCGGGGGGCTCGATGAGCAGTTCTTC; CDR3: CASSLAVSGGLDEQFF
J: TRBJ1-5; V: TRBV27; length: 16; D: TRBD1; size: -; DNA: TGTGCCAGCAGTTCCCGACAGGGTTCGCGCAATCAGCCCCAGCATTTT; CDR3: CASSSRQGSRNQPQHF
J: TRBJ2-5; V: TRBV11-3; length: 13; D: TRBD2; size: few; DNA: TGTGCCAGCAGCAGACTAGCGGAAGAGACCCAGTACTTC; CDR3: CASSRLAEETQYF
J: TRBJ2-3; V: TRBV19; length: 16; D: -; size: -; DNA: TGTGCCAGTAGTCCGGTGGGGGCCCCGAGGGCAGATACGCAGTATTTT; CDR3: CASSPVGAPRADTQYF